This entry lists 7 T cell receptor beta chains sequenced from one sample in a study of CD8+ T cells in alopecia areata. Described treatment: oral pan-JAK inhibitor, 5-10 mg twice daily. cDNA serving as the sequencing template came from extracted, reverse transcribed RNA. Only in-frame clones appear in the TCRdb table, and some are missing; sequencing was by immunoSEQ multiplex PCR. The profile shows around 150,000 clones, just over 65% of them singletons. The material sequenced was CD4+ T cells sorted from blood, taken at week 4, from a patient treated with tofacitinib. These receptors were taken from a human donor with alopecia areata.

The table lists this clone with a few counts. V gene TRBV5-1 combines with J gene TRBJ2-1; the match to TRBD1 covers 9 bases. This CDR3 has 14 residues. Germline V gene data show CDR1 as SGHRS and CDR2 as YFSETQ. V gave up 5 bases and J gave up 6 bases; unmatched junction bases: 6. This chain's CDR3 is CASRTGTGTNEQFF. CDR3 sequence (DNA): TGCGCCAGCAGAACCGGGACAGGGACCAATGAGCAGTTCTTC.

The rearrangement links TRBV6-4 to TRBJ2-2; 8 bases line up with TRBD1. The length of the CDR3 is 14 residues. Germline CDR1 reads MRHNA; CDR2 reads SNTAGT. Unmatched junction bases numbered 1, after V lost 2 bases and J lost 5 bases. Written as DNA, the CDR3 is TGTGCCAGCAGTGACACAGGGGGAACCGGGGAGCTGTTTTTT. Translation gives CASSDTGGTGELFF.

The CDR3 reads CAWKTVYGYTF. CDR3 sequence (DNA): TGTGCCTGGAAGACGGTGTATGGCTACACCTTC. The V call is TRBV30, the J call TRBJ1-2; D not resolved. CDR3 size: 11 residues. Trimming pared 4 bases from V and 5 bases from J, leaving 8 bases between. The V gene's germline CDR1 is GTSNPN and CDR2 SVGIG (reference sequence).

CDR3 nucleotides: TGCAGTGCCACCAGTAAAGAGACCCAGTACTTC. It is translated as CSATSKETQYF. This chain joins TRBV20-1 and TRBJ2-5; D not certain. The CDR3 has 11 residues. Trimming pared 6 bases from V and 3 bases from J, leaving 8 bases between. Germline V gene lookup returns CDR1 DFQATT and CDR2 SNEGSKA (reference sequence).

DNA for the CDR3: TGCAGCGGCCTCAAGAACACTGAAGCTTTCTTT. As protein: CSGLKNTEAFF. This rearrangement joins TRBV29-1 to TRBJ1-1; D remains unclear. Germline V gene lookup returns CDR1 SQVTM and CDR2 ANQGSEA. Trimming took off 7 bases at V and 1 base at J, with 7 bases between the two ends. This CDR3 has 11 residues.

The chain's CDR3 is CASSLVASYEQYF. DNA for the CDR3: TGTGCCAGCAGCTTAGTCGCATCCTACGAGCAGTACTTC. The V gene is TRBV7-8, the J gene TRBJ2-7; D gene uncertain. V was pared by 1 base and J by 1 base, with 5 bases between. The CDR3 covers 13 residues. Germline CDR1 and CDR2: SGHVS and FQNEAQ.

The J gene is TRBJ2-1, the V gene TRBV29-1; D remains unclear. The CDR3 is 11 residues long. The germline gives CDR1 SQVTM, CDR2 ANQGSEA. CDR3 sequence: CAGSSYNEQFF. The DNA for the CDR3 is TGCGCCGGGTCCTCCTACAATGAGCAGTTCTTC.